These 31 T cell receptor beta chains came from one sample sequenced in a study of CD8 T cells in Susac syndrome. RNA, at roughly 0.45 to 1 ug, was reverse transcribed with random hexamers. Each CDR3 protein gets one entry after TCRdb re-called the immunoSEQ multiplex PCR reads with MiXCR. The table records some 130,000 distinct CDR3 sequences, roughly 94% of them present only once. Sequenced material: CD8+ T cells from PBMCs. The receptor source for this set is a human donor with Susac syndrome.

This chain connects TRBV7-8 to TRBJ2-5; weak D call: TRBD1 (6 bases). V lost 6 bases to trimming and J lost 4 bases, with 9 bases between them. CDR1 and CDR2 (germline): SGHVS, FQNEAQ. The CDR3 loop spans 12 amino acids. The chain's CDR3 is CASREGGETQYF. CDR3 in DNA: TGTGCCAGCAGAGAAGGGGGAGAGACCCAGTACTTC.

The chain is built from TRBV5-5 and TRBJ2-6, with D tentatively TRBD1 (5 bases). Between the trimmed V and J ends, which lost 1 base and 0 bases, there was a span of 14 bases. The CDR3 has 18 residues. CDR1 is SGHKS, CDR2 YYEKEE, per germline (reference sequence). The CDR3 sequence is CASSLSADIHSGANVLTF. The CDR3 DNA sequence: TGTGCCAGCAGCTTGAGTGCGGACATTCACTCTGGGGCCAACGTCCTGACTTTC. The entire variable domain, with the rest obtained from reference TRBV5-5 and TRBJ2-6, is as follows: DAGVTQSPTHLIKTRGQQVTLRCSPISGHKSVSWYQQVLGQGPQFIFQYYEKEERGRGNFPDRFSARQFPNYSSELNVNALLLGDSALYLCASSLSADIHSGANVLTFGAGSRLTVL.

V and J are TRBV13 and TRBJ2-2; weak D call: TRBD2 (6 bases). Germline V gene lookup returns CDR1 PRHDT and CDR2 FYEKMQ (reference sequence). V was cut by 5 bases and J by 7 bases, with 11 bases left in between. This CDR3 spans 13 amino acids. The CDR3 is CASSLTGGGELFF. The CDR3 DNA reads as TGTGCCAGCAGCCTCACCGGGGGCGGGGAGCTGTTTTTT.

The chain carries TRBV4-1 and TRBJ2-7, with D perhaps matching TRBD2 (6 bases). CDR3 length: 15 amino acids. The V gene's germline CDR1 is MGHRA and CDR2 YSYEKL. Trimming shortened V by 0 bases and J by 2 bases, and 11 bases separated the two germline ends. CDR3 coding DNA: TGCGCCAGCAGCCAAGATCGCGCGGGACCCTACGAGCAGTACTTC. Its translation: CASSQDRAGPYEQYF.

The genes are TRBV27 and TRBJ2-5, with 7 bases lining up with TRBD1. The V segment lost 3 bases and the J segment 2 bases; nucleotides outside the gene matches: 3. The CDR3 consists of 14 residues. Looked up from germline, CDR1 is MNHEY and CDR2 is SMNVEV (reference sequence). This chain's CDR3 is CASSLGQLQETQYF. In nucleotides, the CDR3 is TGTGCCAGCAGTTTGGGACAGTTACAAGAGACCCAGTACTTC.

The V gene is TRBV21-1, the J gene TRBJ1-2; the table's D call, TRBD1, was not checked against the DNA. TRBV21-1 is given as a pseudogene. This CDR3 is built from 15 residues. The CDR3 here is CASSRPGGGDYGYTF. The CDR3 DNA sequence: TGTGCCAGCAGCAGACCAGGGGGCGGCGACTATGGCTACACCTTC.

This sequence joins TRBV24-1 and TRBJ2-1, with D unclear. The CDR3 is 13 amino acids. Trimming cost V 4 bases and J 3 bases, with 6 bases left between them. In germline, CDR1 is KGHDR, CDR2 SFDVKD. The CDR3 bases are TGTGCCACCAGTGACCTGAACTACAATGAGCAGTTCTTC. It yields the protein CATSDLNYNEQFF.

The rearrangement joins TRBV2 to TRBJ2-7, with 10 bases matching TRBD1. V shed 6 bases and J 3 bases; nucleotides not matched to a gene: 14. CDR1 and CDR2 (germline): SNHLY, FYNNEI. CDR3 length: 17 residues. This CDR3 is CASRAILGTGEDYEQYF. The CDR3 coding sequence is TGTGCCAGCAGAGCTATACTTGGGACAGGGGAGGACTACGAGCAGTACTTC.

CDR3: CSAREGDEQFF. The CDR3 DNA follows: TGCAGTGCTAGAGAAGGGGATGAGCAGTTCTTC. V is TRBV20-1 and J is TRBJ2-1; D is perhaps TRBD1 (5 bases). The CDR3 has 11 amino acids. V was cut by 0 bases and J by 8 bases, with 5 bases left in between. Germline lookup yields CDR1 DFQATT and CDR2 SNEGSKA (reference sequence).

The chain employs TRBV15 and TRBJ2-6, with 7 bases matching TRBD1. There are 15 residues in the CDR3. Germline values: CDR1 LNHNV, CDR2 YYDKDF (reference sequence). The V gene end was trimmed by 6 bases and the J gene end by 2 bases; junction bases not matched to a gene: 4. The CDR3 here is CATSTDRAGANVLTF. Here the CDR3 DNA reads TGTGCCACCAGTACAGACAGGGCTGGGGCCAACGTCCTGACTTTC.

V is TRBV11-2 and J is TRBJ2-5; no definite D call. The CDR3 totals 15 residues. Germline-derived CDR1 and CDR2 are SGHAT and FQNNGV. Trimming shortened V by 3 bases and J by 0 bases, and 11 bases separated the two germline ends. DNA for the CDR3: TGTGCCAGCAGCTTGGGTACAGACAACCAAGAGACCCAGTACTTC. It specifies CASSLGTDNQETQYF.

This chain uses TRBV12-3 or TRBV12-4 with TRBJ2-7; 11 bases agree with TRBD2. CDR3 length equals 14 residues. The junction had 5 bases not matched to a gene; V was cut back by 7 bases and J by 3 bases. The CDR3 loop reads CASTTSGSYYEQYF. The DNA for the CDR3 is TGTGCCAGCACTACTAGCGGGAGTTACTACGAGCAGTACTTC.

The gene calls are TRBV30 and TRBJ1-1, with unresolved D. The CDR3 runs to 13 residues. Germline lookup yields CDR1 GTSNPN and CDR2 SVGIG (reference sequence). Deletions cut 1 base from V and 0 bases from J, with 6 bases between. The CDR3 loop reads CAWSAHLNTEAFF. The CDR3 DNA sequence: TGTGCCTGGAGTGCCCACTTGAACACTGAAGCTTTCTTT. The whole variable domain, filled in from reference TRBV30 and TRBJ1-1, reads SQTIHQWPATLVQPVGSPLSLECTVEGTSNPNLYWYRQAAGRGLQLLFYSVGIGQISSEVPQNLSASRPQDRQFILSSKKLLLSDSGFYLCAWSAHLNTEAFFGQGTRLTVV.

The genes are TRBV19 and TRBJ1-2; TRBD1 is a possible D gene (5 bases). This CDR3 contains 13 residues. The V end lost 8 bases, the J end lost 4 bases, and 14 bases lay between the germline ends. Per the germline V gene, CDR1 is LNHDA and CDR2 is SQIVND (reference sequence). The CDR3, as DNA: TGTGCCAGTGAGGAGGGGCTCAGCTATGGCTACACCTTC. It encodes CASEEGLSYGYTF.

The CDR3 loop is CATSDSRVSEQYF. CDR3 coding DNA: TGTGCCACCAGTGATTCCAGGGTGAGCGAGCAGTACTTC. The chain recombines TRBV24-1 with TRBJ2-7, with a tentative D call TRBD1 (5 bases). Trimming removed 2 bases at V and 6 bases at J, with 10 bases between. Germline assignment: CDR1 KGHDR and CDR2 SFDVKD. The CDR3 totals 13 residues.

V is TRBV28 and J is TRBJ1-5; weak D call: TRBD1 (6 bases). This CDR3 is 16 amino acids long. Trimming left V 2 bases short and J 3 bases short, with 14 bases between. The germline gives CDR1 MDHEN, CDR2 SYDVKM. DNA of the CDR3: TGTGCCAGCAGTTTAGGAGGCCGGGACATCAATCAGCCCCAGCATTTT. Protein: CASSLGGRDINQPQHF.

The chain couples TRBV28 to TRBJ1-5, with D tentatively TRBD1 (6 bases). Trimming took off 6 bases at V and 1 base at J, with 16 bases between the two ends. Germline CDR1 and CDR2: MDHEN and SYDVKM. CDR3 length: 16 amino acids. CDR3 sequence reads: CASSSGGGRSNQPQHF. The CDR3, as DNA: TGTGCCAGCAGCTCTGGGGGGGGCAGGAGCAATCAGCCCCAGCATTTT.

Here the CDR3 reads CASSLVLSSSYNEQFF. In nucleotides, the CDR3 is TGTGCCAGCAGCTTGGTCCTCTCGAGCTCCTACAATGAGCAGTTCTTC. The chain links TRBV5-4 to TRBJ2-1; D gene unclear. This CDR3 region has 16 residues. CDR1 SGHNT and CDR2 YYREEE come from the germline V gene (reference sequence). Trimming took off 0 bases at V and 0 bases at J, with 10 bases between the two ends.

The V and J genes are TRBV7-3 and TRBJ2-1; perhaps TRBD1 as D (6 bases). Trimming cost V 1 base and J 3 bases, with 16 bases left between them. The germline CDR1 and CDR2 sequences are SGHTA and FQGTGA. The CDR3 is made up of 17 amino acids. In nucleotides, the CDR3 is TGTGCCAGCAGCTTAAAGGTCGGGCAGGGGAACTACAATGAGCAGTTCTTC. Encoded protein: CASSLKVGQGNYNEQFF.

The rearrangement uses TRBV18 and TRBJ2-1; D call uncertain. The CDR3 sequence is 13 residues long. Germline V lookup: CDR1 KGHSH, CDR2 LQKENI. V shed 0 bases and J shed 8 bases, with 8 bases lying between them. The CDR3 here is CASSPPGIDEQFF. The CDR3 nucleotides are TGTGCCAGCTCACCACCAGGGATCGATGAGCAGTTCTTC.

This chain links TRBV30 with TRBJ2-2, with D maybe TRBD1 (6 bases). V was cut by 5 bases and J by 8 bases, with 15 bases left in between. Looked up from germline, CDR1 is GTSNPN and CDR2 is SVGIG (reference sequence). This CDR3 has 13 amino acids. CDR3 sequence reads: CAWANTGSGELFF. The CDR3 DNA reads as TGTGCCTGGGCAAACACAGGGTCGGGGGAGCTGTTTTTT. Using reference TRBV30 and TRBJ2-2 for the parts outside the CDR3, the full variable domain is SQTIHQWPATLVQPVGSPLSLECTVEGTSNPNLYWYRQAAGRGLQLLFYSVGIGQISSEVPQNLSASRPQDRQFILSSKKLLLSDSGFYLCAWANTGSGELFFGEGSRLTVL.

The CDR3 nucleotides read TGCAGTGCTCCGACAGGCCTTGGGCCCTATGGCTACACCTTC. Translated: CSAPTGLGPYGYTF. V is TRBV20-1 and J is TRBJ1-2, with D possibly TRBD1 on 6 matching bases. This CDR3 is 14 amino acids long. Germline V gene data show CDR1 as DFQATT and CDR2 as SNEGSKA (reference sequence). Trimming cost V 5 bases and J 4 bases, with 17 bases left between them.

The rearrangement links TRBV4-1 to TRBJ2-7; no reliable D call. V lost 0 bases to trimming and J lost 7 bases, with 7 bases between them. CDR1 and CDR2 (germline): MGHRA, YSYEKL. The CDR3 has 12 residues. The CDR3 sequence is CASSQDAAEQYF. The CDR3 DNA follows: TGCGCCAGCAGCCAAGACGCGGCTGAGCAGTACTTC.

This rearrangement joins TRBV4-1 to TRBJ1-2, with 7 bases fitting TRBD1. V was pared by 3 bases and J by 6 bases, with 7 bases of the junction left unmatched. The length of the CDR3 is 14 residues. CDR1 is MGHRA, CDR2 YSYEKL, per germline. In DNA form, the CDR3 reads TGCGCCAGCAGCCAGCCGACAGGGAAAGATGGCTACACCTTC. The encoded protein is CASSQPTGKDGYTF.

The gene calls are TRBV9 and TRBJ1-4, with no clear D. The ends were cut back, 5 bases at V and 7 bases at J, with 15 bases in the middle. Looked up from germline, CDR1 is SGDLS and CDR2 is YYNGEE. This CDR3 has 14 amino acids. CDR3 protein: CASSDLGSGEKLFF. The CDR3 bases are TGTGCCAGCAGTGACCTAGGGAGTGGTGAAAAACTGTTTTTT.

V usage is TRBV7-9 and J usage is TRBJ1-1; a possible D gene is TRBD1 (6 bases). Trimming shortened V by 0 bases and J by 5 bases, and 10 bases separated the two germline ends. CDR1 and CDR2 from the germline V gene are SEHNR and FQNEAQ (reference sequence). This CDR3 spans 14 amino acids. The CDR3 DNA is TGTGCCAGCAGCTTAGCCTGGCAGGGGACTGAAGCTTTCTTT. Its protein is CASSLAWQGTEAFF.

The V gene is TRBV6-2 or TRBV6-3, the J gene TRBJ2-7; D unresolved. The CDR3 covers 13 residues. Germline CDR1 and CDR2: MNHEY and SVGEGT. V lost 6 bases and J lost 4, with 13 bases in between. CDR3 nucleotides: TGTGCCAGCAGCCCCCCTTCACGATACGAGCAGTACTTC. This gives the protein CASSPPSRYEQYF.

The V gene is TRBV6-5, the J gene TRBJ2-1; no definite D call. CDR3 size: 12 residues. From germline, CDR1 is MNHEY and CDR2 SVGAGI. V lost 2 bases to trimming and J lost 10 bases, with 9 bases between them. CDR3 residues: CASSYDMHEQFF. The CDR3 nucleotides read TGTGCCAGCAGTTACGATATGCACGAGCAGTTCTTC.

This rearrangement joins TRBV27 to TRBJ2-2, with a tentative D call TRBD1 (6 bases). The germline gives CDR1 MNHEY, CDR2 SMNVEV (reference sequence). The V end lost 5 bases, the J end lost 5 bases, and 12 bases lay between the germline ends. The CDR3 runs to 14 residues. CDR3 amino acids: CASSLPGETGELFF. DNA of the CDR3: TGTGCCAGCAGTCTACCAGGGGAGACCGGGGAGCTGTTTTTT.

This clonotype was recorded only once. The chain combines TRBV10-3 with TRBJ2-2, with D possibly TRBD2 on 5 matching bases. The V gene's germline CDR1 is ENHRY and CDR2 SYGVKD. This CDR3 is built from 13 residues. V shed 6 bases and J shed 6 bases, with 11 bases lying between them. This CDR3 is CAIRTPSPGELFF. CDR3 in DNA: TGTGCCATCAGGACCCCTAGCCCCGGGGAGCTGTTTTTT.

The chain combines TRBV20-1 with TRBJ1-2; 7 nucleotides line up with TRBD1. The CDR3 has 15 residues. Trimming took 0 bases from V and 5 from J; bases not matched to a gene: 9. Germline V gene data show CDR1 as DFQATT and CDR2 as SNEGSKA (reference sequence). The CDR3 nucleotides read TGCAGTGCTAGAGACCCGGGACAGAACCTATATGGCTACACCTTC. Translated: CSARDPGQNLYGYTF.